The clone carrying this T cell receptor beta chain was seen more than once but under ten times. The antigen remains undetermined. TCRdb ran MiXCR on the reads and lists one entry per CDR3 protein. Among about 130,000 distinct CDR3 sequences listed, more than 20% were seen once. The source of the sample is a study of T cell repertoires in cytomegalovirus infection. Study-wide results and caveats: HLA-C-restricted CMV-specific TCR beta clonotypes prevailed in the ex vivo response.

Sequenced sample: PBMCs, sequenced either directly or after in vitro stimulation (not recorded which). The TCR originated in a human donor in good health (CMV status not recorded). Some clones in this sample may be carry-over from other donors' samples.

CDR3 sequence: CASSLWVWENTEAFF. In DNA, the CDR3 is TGTGCCAGCAGTTTATGGGTATGGGAGAACACTGAAGCTTTCTTT. V gene TRBV28 combines with J gene TRBJ1-1; D is unclear. V was shortened by 0 bases and J by 1 base, with 9 bases between the two germline ends. CDR1 is MDHEN, CDR2 SYDVKM, per germline. The CDR3 spans 15 residues.